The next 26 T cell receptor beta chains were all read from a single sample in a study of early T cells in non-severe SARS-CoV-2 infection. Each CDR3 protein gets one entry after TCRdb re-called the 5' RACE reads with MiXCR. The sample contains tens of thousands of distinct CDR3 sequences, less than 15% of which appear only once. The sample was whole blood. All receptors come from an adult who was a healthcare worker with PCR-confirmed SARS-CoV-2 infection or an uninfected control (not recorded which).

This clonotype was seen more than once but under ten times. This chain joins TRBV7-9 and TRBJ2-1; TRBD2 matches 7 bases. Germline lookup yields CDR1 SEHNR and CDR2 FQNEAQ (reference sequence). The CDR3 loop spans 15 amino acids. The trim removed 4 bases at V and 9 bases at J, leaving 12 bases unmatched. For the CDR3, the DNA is TGTGCCAGCAGCTCTATGGCGGGGGACCTCTCTGAGCAGTTCTTC. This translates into CASSSMAGDLSEQFF.

For the CDR3, the DNA is TGCGCCAGCAGCCTAGGACTAGTTGGGAACACCGGGGAGCTGTTTTTT. Translation: CASSLGLVGNTGELFF. The V gene is TRBV5-1, the J gene TRBJ2-2, with 7 positions matching TRBD2. Germline V gene lookup returns CDR1 SGHRS and CDR2 YFSETQ. The CDR3 length is 16 residues. The V and J ends lost 4 bases and 1 base, in that order; junction bases with no gene match: 7. The whole variable domain, filled in from reference TRBV5-1 and TRBJ2-2, reads KAGVTQTPRYLIKTRGQQVTLSCSPISGHRSVSWYQQTPGQGLQFLFEYFSETQRNKGNFPGRFSGRQFSNSRSEMNVSTLELGDSALYLCASSLGLVGNTGELFFGEGSRLTVL.

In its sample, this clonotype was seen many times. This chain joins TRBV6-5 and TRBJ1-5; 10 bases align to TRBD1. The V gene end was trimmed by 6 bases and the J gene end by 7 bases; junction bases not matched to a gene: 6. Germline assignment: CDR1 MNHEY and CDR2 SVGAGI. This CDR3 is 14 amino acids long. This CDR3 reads CASRRDRGGQPQHF. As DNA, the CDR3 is TGTGCCAGCAGACGGGACAGGGGCGGACAGCCCCAGCATTTT.

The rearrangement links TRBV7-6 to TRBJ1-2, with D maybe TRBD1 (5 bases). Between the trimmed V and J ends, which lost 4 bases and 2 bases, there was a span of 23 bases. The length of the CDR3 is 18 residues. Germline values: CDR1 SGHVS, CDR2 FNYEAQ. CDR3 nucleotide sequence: TGTGCCAGCAGCTCTCGGTCCGGGGCCAGCCCTGAAAACTATGGCTACACCTTC. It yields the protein CASSSRSGASPENYGYTF.

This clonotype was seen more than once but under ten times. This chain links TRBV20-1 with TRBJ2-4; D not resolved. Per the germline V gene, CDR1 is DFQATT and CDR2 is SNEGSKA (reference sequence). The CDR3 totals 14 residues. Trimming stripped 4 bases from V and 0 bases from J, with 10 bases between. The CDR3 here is CSAKGILAKNIQYF. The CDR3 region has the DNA TGCAGTGCTAAAGGGATACTAGCCAAAAACATTCAGTACTTC.

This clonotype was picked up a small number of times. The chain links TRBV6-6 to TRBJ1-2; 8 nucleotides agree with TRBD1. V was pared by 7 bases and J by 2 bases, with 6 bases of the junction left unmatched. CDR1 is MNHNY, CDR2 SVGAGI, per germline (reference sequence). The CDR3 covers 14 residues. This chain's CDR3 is CASTRGQGNYGYTF. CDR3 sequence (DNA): TGTGCCAGCACCAGAGGACAGGGAAACTATGGCTACACCTTC.

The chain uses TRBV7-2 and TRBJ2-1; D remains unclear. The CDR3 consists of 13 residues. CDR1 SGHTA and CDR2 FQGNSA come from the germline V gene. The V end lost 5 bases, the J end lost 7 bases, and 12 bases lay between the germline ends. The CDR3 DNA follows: TGTGCCAGCAGCCCCTACCTCGCTAATGAGCAGTTCTTC. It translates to CASSPYLANEQFF.

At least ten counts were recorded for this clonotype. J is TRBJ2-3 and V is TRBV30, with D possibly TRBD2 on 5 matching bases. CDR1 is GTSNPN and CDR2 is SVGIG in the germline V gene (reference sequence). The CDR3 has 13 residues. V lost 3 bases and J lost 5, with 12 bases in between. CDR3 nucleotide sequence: TGTGCCTGGAGCCGGGGTATAGAAGATACGCAGTATTTT. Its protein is CAWSRGIEDTQYF.

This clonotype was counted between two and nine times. CDR3 region: CASTTPGQLYGYTF. CDR3 DNA sequence: TGTGCCAGTACTACCCCCGGGCAGCTCTATGGCTACACCTTC. The rearrangement uses TRBV19 and TRBJ1-2; D is ambiguous. CDR3 length: 14 residues. Trimming shortened V by 7 bases and J by 4 bases, and 16 bases separated the two germline ends. Germline CDR1 and CDR2: LNHDA and SQIVND (reference sequence).

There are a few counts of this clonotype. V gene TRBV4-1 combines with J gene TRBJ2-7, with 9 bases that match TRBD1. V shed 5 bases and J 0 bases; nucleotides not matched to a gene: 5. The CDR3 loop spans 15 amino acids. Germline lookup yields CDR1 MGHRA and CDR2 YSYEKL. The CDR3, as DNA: TGCGCCAGCAGCAGGGACAGGGACAGCTCCTACGAGCAGTACTTC. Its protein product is CASSRDRDSSYEQYF.

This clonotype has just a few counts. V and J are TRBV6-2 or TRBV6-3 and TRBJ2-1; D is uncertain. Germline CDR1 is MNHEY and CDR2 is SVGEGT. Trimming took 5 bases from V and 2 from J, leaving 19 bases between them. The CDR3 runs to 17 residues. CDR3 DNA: TGTGCCAGCAGTCACCCCCCCCGACTGCGTGCCTACAATGAGCAGTTCTTC. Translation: CASSHPPRLRAYNEQFF.

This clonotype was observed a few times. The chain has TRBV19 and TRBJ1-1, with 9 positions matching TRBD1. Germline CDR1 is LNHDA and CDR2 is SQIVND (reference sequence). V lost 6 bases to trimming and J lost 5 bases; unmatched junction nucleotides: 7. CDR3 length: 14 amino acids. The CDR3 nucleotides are TGTGCCAGTAGGACAGGGGGTGTAGTAACTGAAGCTTTCTTT. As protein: CASRTGGVVTEAFF.

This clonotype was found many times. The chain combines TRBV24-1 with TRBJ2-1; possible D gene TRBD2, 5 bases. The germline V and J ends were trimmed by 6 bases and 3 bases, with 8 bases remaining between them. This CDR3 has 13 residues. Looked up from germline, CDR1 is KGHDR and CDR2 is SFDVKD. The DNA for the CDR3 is TGTGCCACCAGTTCAGACTACTACAATGAGCAGTTCTTC. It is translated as CATSSDYYNEQFF.

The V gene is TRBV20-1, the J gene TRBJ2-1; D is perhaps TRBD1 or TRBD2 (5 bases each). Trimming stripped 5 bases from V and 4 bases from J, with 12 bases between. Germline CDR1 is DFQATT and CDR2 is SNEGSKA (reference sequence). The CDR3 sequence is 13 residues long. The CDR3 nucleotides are TGCAGTGCTCGGGACCGGGAATACAATGAGCAGTTCTTC. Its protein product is CSARDREYNEQFF.

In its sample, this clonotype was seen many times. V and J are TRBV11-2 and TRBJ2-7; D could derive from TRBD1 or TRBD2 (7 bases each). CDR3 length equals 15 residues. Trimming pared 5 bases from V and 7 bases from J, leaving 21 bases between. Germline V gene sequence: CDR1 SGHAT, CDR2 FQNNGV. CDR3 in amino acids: CASSRGTAGRGEQYF. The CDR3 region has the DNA TGTGCCAGCAGCAGGGGGACAGCGGGGAGGGGTGAGCAGTACTTC.

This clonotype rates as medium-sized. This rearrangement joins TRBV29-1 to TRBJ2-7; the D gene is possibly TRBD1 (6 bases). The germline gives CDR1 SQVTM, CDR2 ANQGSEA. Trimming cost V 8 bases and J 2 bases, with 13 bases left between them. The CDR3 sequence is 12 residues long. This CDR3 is CSIRTATYEQYF. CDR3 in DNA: TGCAGCATAAGGACAGCCACCTACGAGCAGTACTTC.

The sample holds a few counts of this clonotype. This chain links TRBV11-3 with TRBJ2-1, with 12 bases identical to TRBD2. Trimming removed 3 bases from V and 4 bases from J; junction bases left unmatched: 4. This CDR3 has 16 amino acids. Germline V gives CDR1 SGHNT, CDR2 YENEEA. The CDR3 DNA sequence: TGTGCCAGCAGCTTGGGGGGACTAGCGGGTTACAATGAGCAGTTCTTC. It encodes CASSLGGLAGYNEQFF.

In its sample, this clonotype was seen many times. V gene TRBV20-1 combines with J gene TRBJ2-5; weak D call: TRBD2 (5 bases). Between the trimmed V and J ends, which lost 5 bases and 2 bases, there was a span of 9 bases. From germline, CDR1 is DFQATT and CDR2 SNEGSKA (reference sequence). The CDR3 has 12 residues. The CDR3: CSARREQETQYF. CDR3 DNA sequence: TGCAGTGCTCGACGGGAACAAGAGACCCAGTACTTC.

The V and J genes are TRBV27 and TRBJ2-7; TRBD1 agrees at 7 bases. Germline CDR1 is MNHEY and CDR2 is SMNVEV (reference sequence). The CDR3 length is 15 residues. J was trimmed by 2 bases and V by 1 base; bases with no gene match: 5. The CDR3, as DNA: TGTGCCAGCAGTTTATTCGGACAGGCGCCCTACGAGCAGTACTTC. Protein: CASSLFGQAPYEQYF.

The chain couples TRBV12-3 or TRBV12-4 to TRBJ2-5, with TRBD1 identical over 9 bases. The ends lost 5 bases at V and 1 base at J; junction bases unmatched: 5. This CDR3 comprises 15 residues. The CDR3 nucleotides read TGTGCCAGCAGTCGGACAGGGGCTTTCCAAGAGACCCAGTACTTC. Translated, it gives CASSRTGAFQETQYF.

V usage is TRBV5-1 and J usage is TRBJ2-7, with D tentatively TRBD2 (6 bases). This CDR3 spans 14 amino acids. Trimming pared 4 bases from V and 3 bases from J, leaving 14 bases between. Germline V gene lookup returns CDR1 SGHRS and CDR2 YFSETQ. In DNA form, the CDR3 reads TGCGCCAGCAGCCCTTCGCCGGGACTCTACGAGCAGTACTTC. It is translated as CASSPSPGLYEQYF.

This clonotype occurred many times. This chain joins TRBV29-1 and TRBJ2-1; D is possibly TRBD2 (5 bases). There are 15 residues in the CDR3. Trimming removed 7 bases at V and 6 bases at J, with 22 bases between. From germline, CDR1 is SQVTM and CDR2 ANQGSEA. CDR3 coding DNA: TGCAGCGCCATCGACGGGGTCAGTACCACCAATGAGCAGTTCTTC. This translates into CSAIDGVSTTNEQFF.

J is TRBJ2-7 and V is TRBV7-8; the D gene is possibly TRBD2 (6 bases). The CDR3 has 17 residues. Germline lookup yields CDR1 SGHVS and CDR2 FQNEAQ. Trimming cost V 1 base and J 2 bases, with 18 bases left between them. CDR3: CASSLERRGRVPYEQYF. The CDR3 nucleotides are TGTGCCAGCAGCTTAGAGCGGCGGGGCAGGGTCCCCTACGAGCAGTACTTC.

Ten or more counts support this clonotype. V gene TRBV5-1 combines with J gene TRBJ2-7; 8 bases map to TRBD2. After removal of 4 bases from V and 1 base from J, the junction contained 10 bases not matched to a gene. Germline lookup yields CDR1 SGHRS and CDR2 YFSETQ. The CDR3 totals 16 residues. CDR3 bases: TGCGCCAGCAGCCCCGGGGCTAGCGGGTTTTCCTACGAGCAGTACTTC. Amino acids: CASSPGASGFSYEQYF.

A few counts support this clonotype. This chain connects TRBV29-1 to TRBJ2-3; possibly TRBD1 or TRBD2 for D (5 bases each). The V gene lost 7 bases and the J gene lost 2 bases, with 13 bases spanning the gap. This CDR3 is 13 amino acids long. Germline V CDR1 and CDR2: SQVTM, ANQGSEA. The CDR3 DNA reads TGCAGCGCCGAGGGGTCGTTCACAGATACGCAGTATTTT. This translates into CSAEGSFTDTQYF.

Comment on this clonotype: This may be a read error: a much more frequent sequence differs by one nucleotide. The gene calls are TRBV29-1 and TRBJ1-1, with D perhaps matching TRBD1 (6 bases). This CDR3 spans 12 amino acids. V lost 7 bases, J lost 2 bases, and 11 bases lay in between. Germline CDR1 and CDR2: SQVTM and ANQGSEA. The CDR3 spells CSEVGTNTEAFF. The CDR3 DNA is TGCAGCGAGGTAGGGACAAACACTGAAGCTTTCTTT.